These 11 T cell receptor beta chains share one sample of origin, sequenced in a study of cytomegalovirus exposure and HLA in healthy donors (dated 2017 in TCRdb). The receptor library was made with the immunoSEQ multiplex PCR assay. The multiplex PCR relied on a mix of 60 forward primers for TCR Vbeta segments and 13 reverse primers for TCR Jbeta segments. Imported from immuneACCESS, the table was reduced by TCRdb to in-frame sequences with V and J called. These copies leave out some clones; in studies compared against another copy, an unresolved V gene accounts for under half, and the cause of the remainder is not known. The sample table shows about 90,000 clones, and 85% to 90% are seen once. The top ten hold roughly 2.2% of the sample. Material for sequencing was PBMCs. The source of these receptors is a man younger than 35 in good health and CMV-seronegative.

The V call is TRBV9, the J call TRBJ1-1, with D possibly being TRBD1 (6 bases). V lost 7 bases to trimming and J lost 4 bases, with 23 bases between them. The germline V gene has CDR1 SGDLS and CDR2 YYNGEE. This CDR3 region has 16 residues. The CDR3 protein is CASGGGRDTPFTEAFF. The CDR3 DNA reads TGTGCCAGCGGGGGGGGACGGGACACACCTTTCACTGAAGCTTTCTTT.

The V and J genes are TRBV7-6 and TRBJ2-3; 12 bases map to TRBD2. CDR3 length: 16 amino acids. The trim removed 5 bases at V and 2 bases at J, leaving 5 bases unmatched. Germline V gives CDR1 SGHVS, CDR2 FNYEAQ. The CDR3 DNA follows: TGTGCCAGCAGCCGCGGACTAGCGGGGTCCACAGATACGCAGTATTTT. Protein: CASSRGLAGSTDTQYF.

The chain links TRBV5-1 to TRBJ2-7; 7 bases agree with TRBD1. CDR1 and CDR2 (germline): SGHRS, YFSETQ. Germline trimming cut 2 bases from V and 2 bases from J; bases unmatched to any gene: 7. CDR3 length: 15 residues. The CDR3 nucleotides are TGCGCCAGCAGCTTCACAGGGGCCCCACCCTACGAGCAGTACTTC. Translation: CASSFTGAPPYEQYF.

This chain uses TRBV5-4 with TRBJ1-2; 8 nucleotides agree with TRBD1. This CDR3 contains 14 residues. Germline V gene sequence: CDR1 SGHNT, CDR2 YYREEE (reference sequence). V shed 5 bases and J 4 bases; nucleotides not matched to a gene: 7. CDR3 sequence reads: CASRQDRGSYGYTF. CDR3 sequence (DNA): TGTGCCAGCAGACAAGACAGGGGTAGCTATGGCTACACCTTC.

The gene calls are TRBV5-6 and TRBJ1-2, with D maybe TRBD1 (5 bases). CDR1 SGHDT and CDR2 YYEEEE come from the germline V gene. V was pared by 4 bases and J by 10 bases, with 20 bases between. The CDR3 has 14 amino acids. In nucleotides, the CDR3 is TGTGCCAGCAGCCACCGGGGGTCTCCCCCGGACTACACCTTC. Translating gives CASSHRGSPPDYTF.

The CDR3, as DNA: TGTGCCAGCAGCCTCGGACAGAATCAGCCCCAGCATTTT. This translates into CASSLGQNQPQHF. The chain combines TRBV7-9 with TRBJ1-5; the D gene is possibly TRBD1 (6 bases). Germline CDR1 is SEHNR and CDR2 is FQNEAQ (reference sequence). The CDR3 is 13 amino acids. Trimming cost V 5 bases and J 4 bases, with 9 bases left between them.

The CDR3 reads CASSQQNSEPGELFF. The DNA for the CDR3 is TGTGCCAGCAGCCAACAAAATAGCGAACCCGGGGAGCTGTTTTTT. The chain combines TRBV4-2 with TRBJ2-2, with D maybe TRBD2 (5 bases). V was pared by 2 bases and J by 6 bases, with 13 bases between. From germline, CDR1 is LGHNA and CDR2 YNFKEQ. CDR3 size: 15 residues.

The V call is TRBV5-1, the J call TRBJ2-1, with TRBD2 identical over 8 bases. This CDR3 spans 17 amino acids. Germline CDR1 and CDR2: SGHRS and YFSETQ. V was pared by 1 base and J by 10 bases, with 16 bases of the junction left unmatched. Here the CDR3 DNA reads TGCGCCAGCAGCTTGCCCGGGGCAAGCGGGAGTGTCGGAGAGCAGTTCTTC. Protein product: CASSLPGASGSVGEQFF.

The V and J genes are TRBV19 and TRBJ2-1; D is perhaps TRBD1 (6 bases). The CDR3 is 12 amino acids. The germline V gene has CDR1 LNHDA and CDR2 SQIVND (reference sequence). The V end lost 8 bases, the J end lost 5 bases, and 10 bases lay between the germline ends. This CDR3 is CASADRHNEQFF. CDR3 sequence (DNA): TGTGCCAGTGCGGACAGACACAATGAGCAGTTCTTC.

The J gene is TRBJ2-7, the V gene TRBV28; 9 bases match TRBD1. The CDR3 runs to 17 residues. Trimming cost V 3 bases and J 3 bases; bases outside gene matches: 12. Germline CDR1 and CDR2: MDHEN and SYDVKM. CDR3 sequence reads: CASSLDKWTGERYEQYF. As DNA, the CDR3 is TGTGCCAGCAGTTTGGATAAATGGACAGGGGAACGCTACGAGCAGTACTTC.

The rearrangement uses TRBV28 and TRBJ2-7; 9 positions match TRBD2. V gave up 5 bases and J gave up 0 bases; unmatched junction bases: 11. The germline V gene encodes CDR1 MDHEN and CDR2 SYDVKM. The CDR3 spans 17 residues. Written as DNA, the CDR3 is TGTGCCAGCAGTGCTAGCGGGATTGGGGAAACCTCCTACGAGCAGTACTTC. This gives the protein CASSASGIGETSYEQYF.